A single sample gave rise to the 10 T cell receptor beta chains below, sequenced in a study of blood T cell repertoires in COVID-19. Data came from immunoSEQ multiplex PCR; TCRdb stores just in-frame clones and leaves some out. The sample includes around 370,000 clones, 88% of them seen just once. Sequenced sample: peripheral blood. The receptors here all came from a woman aged 70-85 years with COVID-19, enrolled during active disease.

The chain couples TRBV6-5 to TRBJ2-5; D is perhaps TRBD2 (5 bases). The length of the CDR3 is 11 residues. Germline V lookup: CDR1 MNHEY, CDR2 SVGAGI. Trimming cost V 5 bases and J 10 bases, with 11 bases left between them. The DNA for the CDR3 is TGTGCCAGCAGTATCTACGGGGACCAGTACTTC. Translation gives CASSIYGDQYF.

The gene calls are TRBV6-1 and TRBJ1-3; 8 nucleotides agree with TRBD1. Looked up from germline, CDR1 is MNHNS and CDR2 is SASEGT. This CDR3 has 15 amino acids. The V segment lost 3 bases and the J segment 4 bases; nucleotides outside the gene matches: 5. The CDR3 nucleotides read TGTGCCAGCAGTGAGACAGGGGTGGCCGGAAACACCATATATTTT. Protein product: CASSETGVAGNTIYF.

This clone occurred a few times. V usage is TRBV7-9 and J usage is TRBJ1-1; 8 nucleotides align to TRBD1. Germline V gene data show CDR1 as SEHNR and CDR2 as FQNEAQ (reference sequence). J lost 1 base, V lost 6 bases, and 1 base had no gene match. This CDR3 spans 13 amino acids. This CDR3 is CASRGTGNTEAFF. CDR3 sequence (DNA): TGTGCCAGCAGAGGGACAGGGAACACTGAAGCTTTCTTT.

The V call is TRBV23-1, the J call TRBJ1-5, with D uncertain. TRBV23-1 is noted as an ORF with a role that remains uncertain. The CDR3 runs to 20 residues. The ends were cut back, 4 bases at V and 0 bases at J, with 25 bases in the middle. The CDR3 region is CASSRPTGPLSGYSNQPQHF. The DNA of the CDR3 is TGCGCCAGCAGTCGTCCCACCGGGCCTCTGTCGGGATATAGCAATCAGCCCCAGCATTTT.

This rearrangement joins TRBV6-1 to TRBJ2-2; D remains ambiguous. Trimming stripped 3 bases from V and 6 bases from J, with 11 bases between. This CDR3 has 14 amino acids. CDR1 MNHNS and CDR2 SASEGT come from the germline V gene. The CDR3 is CASSDPPGPGELFF. The CDR3 bases are TGTGCCAGCAGTGATCCCCCCGGTCCCGGGGAGCTGTTTTTT.

The chain links TRBV7-6 to TRBJ2-7; TRBD1 matches 7 bases. The CDR3 is made up of 16 amino acids. The germline CDR1 and CDR2 sequences are SGHVS and FNYEAQ. V was clipped by 1 base and J by 5 bases; unmatched bases: 11. This CDR3 is CASSLEGARGLHEQYF. The CDR3 DNA sequence: TGTGCCAGCAGCTTAGAAGGGGCTAGGGGGCTCCACGAGCAGTACTTC. The variable domain in full, completed from reference TRBV7-6 and TRBJ2-7, reads GAGVSQSPRYKVTKRGQDVALRCDPISGHVSLYWYRQALGQGPEFLTYFNYEAQQDKSGLPNDRFSAERPEGSISTLTIQRTEQRDSAMYRCASSLEGARGLHEQYFGPGTRLTVT.

The chain is built from TRBV28 and TRBJ1-2; no clear D gene. The CDR3 covers 11 residues. The V end was cut by 10 bases, the J end by 5 bases, with 11 bases between. Germline loops: CDR1 MDHEN, CDR2 SYDVKM. CDR3 sequence reads: CAISVQYGYTF. In DNA form, the CDR3 reads TGTGCCATCTCAGTGCAGTATGGCTACACCTTC.

The genes are TRBV3-1 (or the pseudogene TRBV3-2) and TRBJ1-6; tentatively, D is TRBD1 (5 bases). The CDR3 length is 14 residues. Trimming left V 1 base short and J 6 bases short, with 7 bases between. Germline V gene data show CDR1 as LGHDT and CDR2 as YNNKEL (reference sequence). The CDR3 DNA follows: TGTGCCAGCAGCCAAGGACAGTTTAATTCACCCCTCCACTTT. This sequence encodes CASSQGQFNSPLHF.

This clone showed up just once. The CDR3 loop reads CSVSGVDATGELFF. The CDR3 DNA follows: TGCAGCGTTTCGGGGGTGGATGCCACCGGGGAGCTGTTTTTT. The J gene is TRBJ2-2, the V gene TRBV29-1; tentative D call: TRBD2 (6 bases). Germline V gene lookup returns CDR1 SQVTM and CDR2 ANQGSEA. With 5 bases removed from V and 4 bases from J, the gap between germline ends came to 14 bases. The CDR3 is 14 residues long.

V gene TRBV12-5 combines with J gene TRBJ1-2; 7 bases match TRBD1. Per germline, CDR1 LGHNT and CDR2 FRNRAP. This CDR3 is built from 14 residues. V trimming: 5 bases; J trimming: 3 bases; junction bases outside the gene matches: 6. The CDR3 DNA reads TGTGCTAGTGGTCTTACAGGGGCCGACTATGGCTACACCTTC. Translation gives CASGLTGADYGYTF.